This TCR beta chain was obtained from a study of post-analysis software for immune sequencing data. The overall study: Recorded subtypes: relapsing-remitting, secondary progressive, progressive-relapsing; some patients unannotated. Study results and caveats: TRBV segments more frequent in patients than in controls numbered a few and included TRBV5-6, TRBV5-1 and TRBV20-1.

V lost 8 bases and J lost 7; bases outside the gene matches: 13. This CDR3 has 15 amino acids. The V gene's germline CDR1 is MNHEY and CDR2 SVGEGT. TCR beta cDNA libraries had unique molecular identifiers. TCRdb reprocessed the PCR reads via MiXCR and lists one record per CDR3 protein. Of 650,000 to 850,000 distinct CDR3 sequences in the sample, about 43% were seen once. The table lists this clonotype with a few counts. Antigen: not known. The specimen sequenced was blood. The chain has TRBV6-2 or TRBV6-3 and TRBJ2-1; 8 positions agree with TRBD2. This TCR was sampled from a girl under 18 with multiple sclerosis. In DNA form, the CDR3 reads TGTGCCAGCGATACTCCGGGACTAGGTGATAATGAGCAGTTCTTC. This translates into CASDTPGLGDNEQFF.